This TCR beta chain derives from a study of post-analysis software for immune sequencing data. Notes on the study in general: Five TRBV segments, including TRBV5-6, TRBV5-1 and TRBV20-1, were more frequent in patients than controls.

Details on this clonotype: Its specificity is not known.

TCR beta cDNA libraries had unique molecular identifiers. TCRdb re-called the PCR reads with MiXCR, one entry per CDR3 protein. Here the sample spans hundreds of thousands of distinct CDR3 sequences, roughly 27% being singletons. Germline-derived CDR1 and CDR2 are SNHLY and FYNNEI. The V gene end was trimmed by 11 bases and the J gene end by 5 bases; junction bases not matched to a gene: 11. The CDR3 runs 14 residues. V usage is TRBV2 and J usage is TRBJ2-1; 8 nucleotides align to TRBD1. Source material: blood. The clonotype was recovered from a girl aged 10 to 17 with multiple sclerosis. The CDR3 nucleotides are TGTGCCTGCGGACAGGGAGTGGGGAACAATGAGCAGTTCTTC. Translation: CACGQGVGNNEQFF.